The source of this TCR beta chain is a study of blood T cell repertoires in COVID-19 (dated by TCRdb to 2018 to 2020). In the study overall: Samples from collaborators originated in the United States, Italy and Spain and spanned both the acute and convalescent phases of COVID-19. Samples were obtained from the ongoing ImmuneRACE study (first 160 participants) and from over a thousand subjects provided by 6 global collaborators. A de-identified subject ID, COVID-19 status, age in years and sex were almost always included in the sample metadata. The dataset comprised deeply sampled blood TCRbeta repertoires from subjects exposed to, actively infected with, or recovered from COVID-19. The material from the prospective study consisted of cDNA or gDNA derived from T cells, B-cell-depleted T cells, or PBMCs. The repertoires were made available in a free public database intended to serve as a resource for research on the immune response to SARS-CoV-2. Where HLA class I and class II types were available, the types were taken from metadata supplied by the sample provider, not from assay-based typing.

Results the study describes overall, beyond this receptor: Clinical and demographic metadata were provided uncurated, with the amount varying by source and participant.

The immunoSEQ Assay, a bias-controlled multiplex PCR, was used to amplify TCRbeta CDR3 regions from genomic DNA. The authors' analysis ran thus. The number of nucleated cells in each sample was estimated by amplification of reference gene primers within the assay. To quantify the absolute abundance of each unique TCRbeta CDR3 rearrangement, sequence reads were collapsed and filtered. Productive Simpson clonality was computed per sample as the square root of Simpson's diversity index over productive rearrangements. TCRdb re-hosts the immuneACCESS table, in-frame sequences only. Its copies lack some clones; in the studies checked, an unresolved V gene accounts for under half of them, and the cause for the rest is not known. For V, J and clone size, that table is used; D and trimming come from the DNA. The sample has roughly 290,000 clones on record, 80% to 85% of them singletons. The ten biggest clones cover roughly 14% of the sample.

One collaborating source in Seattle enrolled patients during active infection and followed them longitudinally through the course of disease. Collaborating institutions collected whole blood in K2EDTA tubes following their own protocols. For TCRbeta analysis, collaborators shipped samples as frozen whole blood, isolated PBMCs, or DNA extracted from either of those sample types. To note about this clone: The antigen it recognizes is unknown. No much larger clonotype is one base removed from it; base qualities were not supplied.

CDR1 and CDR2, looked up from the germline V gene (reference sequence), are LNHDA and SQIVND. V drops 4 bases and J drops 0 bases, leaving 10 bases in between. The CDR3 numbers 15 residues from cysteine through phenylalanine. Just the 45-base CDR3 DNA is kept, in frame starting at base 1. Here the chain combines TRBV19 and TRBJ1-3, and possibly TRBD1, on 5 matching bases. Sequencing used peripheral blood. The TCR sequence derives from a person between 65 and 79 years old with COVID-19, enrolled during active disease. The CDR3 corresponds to CASSSRAFSGNTIYF. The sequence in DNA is TGTGCCAGTAGTAGCAGGGCGTTCTCTGGAAACACCATATATTTT.